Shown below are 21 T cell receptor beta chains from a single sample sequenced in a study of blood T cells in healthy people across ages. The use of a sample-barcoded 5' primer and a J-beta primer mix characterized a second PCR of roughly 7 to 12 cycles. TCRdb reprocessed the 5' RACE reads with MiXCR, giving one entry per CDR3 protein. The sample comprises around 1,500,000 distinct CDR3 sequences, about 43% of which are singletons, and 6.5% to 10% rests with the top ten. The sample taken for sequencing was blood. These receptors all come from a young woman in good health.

The CDR3 DNA reads as TGTGCCAGCAGCTCTCACGAGGGACCTCCCTTTAACTATGGCTACACCTTC. It specifies CASSSHEGPPFNYGYTF. The rearrangement uses TRBV7-7 and TRBJ1-2; perhaps TRBD1 as D (5 bases). CDR1 and CDR2 from the germline V gene are SSHAT and FNYEAQ (reference sequence). The CDR3 consists of 17 residues. The V end lost 4 bases, the J end lost 1 base, and 19 bases lay between the germline ends.

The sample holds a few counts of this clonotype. Here the CDR3 DNA reads TGTGCCTCCGGGGAGCTCTCCTACAATGAGCAGTTCTTC. It translates to CASGELSYNEQFF. V usage is TRBV6-5 and J usage is TRBJ2-1; perhaps TRBD2 as D (5 bases). Trimming pared 11 bases from V and 0 bases from J, leaving 11 bases between. Germline lookup yields CDR1 MNHEY and CDR2 SVGAGI. This CDR3 region has 13 residues.

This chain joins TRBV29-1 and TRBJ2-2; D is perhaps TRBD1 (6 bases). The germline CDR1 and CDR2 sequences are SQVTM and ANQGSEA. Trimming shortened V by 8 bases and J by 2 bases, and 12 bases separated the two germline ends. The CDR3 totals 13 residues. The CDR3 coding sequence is TGCAGCACGGGACATCCCAACACCGGGGAGCTGTTTTTT. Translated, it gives CSTGHPNTGELFF.

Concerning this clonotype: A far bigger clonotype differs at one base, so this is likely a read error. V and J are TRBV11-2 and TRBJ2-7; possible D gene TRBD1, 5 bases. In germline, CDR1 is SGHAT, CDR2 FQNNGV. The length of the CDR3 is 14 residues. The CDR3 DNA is TGTGCCAGCGGCTTAGGACAAAGCTCCTACGAGCAGTACTTC. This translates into CASGLGQSSYEQYF.

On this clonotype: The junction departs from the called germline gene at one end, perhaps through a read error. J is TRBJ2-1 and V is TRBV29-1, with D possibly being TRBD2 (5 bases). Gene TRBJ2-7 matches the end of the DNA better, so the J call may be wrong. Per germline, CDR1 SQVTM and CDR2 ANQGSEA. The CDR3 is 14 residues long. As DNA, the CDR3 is TGCTGCGTTGCGGCGGACTTATCATACAATGAGCAGTACTTC. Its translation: CCVAADLSYNEQYF.

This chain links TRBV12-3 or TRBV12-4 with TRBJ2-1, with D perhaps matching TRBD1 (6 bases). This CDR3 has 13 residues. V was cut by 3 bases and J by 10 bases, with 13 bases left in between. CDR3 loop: CASSFSGAGEQFF. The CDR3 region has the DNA TGTGCCAGCAGTTTTTCAGGGGCTGGCGAGCAGTTCTTC.

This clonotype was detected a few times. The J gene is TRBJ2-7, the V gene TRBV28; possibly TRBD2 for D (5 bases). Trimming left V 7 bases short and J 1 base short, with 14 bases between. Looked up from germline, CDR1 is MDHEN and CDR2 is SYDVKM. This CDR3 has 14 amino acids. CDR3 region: CASTPGLGSYEQYF. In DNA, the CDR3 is TGTGCCAGCACCCCTGGACTGGGTTCCTACGAGCAGTACTTC.

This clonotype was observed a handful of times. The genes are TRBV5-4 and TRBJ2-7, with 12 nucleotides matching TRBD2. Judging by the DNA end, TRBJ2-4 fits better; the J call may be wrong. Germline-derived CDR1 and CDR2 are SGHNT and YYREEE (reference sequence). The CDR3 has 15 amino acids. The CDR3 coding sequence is TGTGCCAGCAGCCAGAGACTAGCGGGAGAGAACATTCAGTACTTC. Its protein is CASSQRLAGENIQYF.

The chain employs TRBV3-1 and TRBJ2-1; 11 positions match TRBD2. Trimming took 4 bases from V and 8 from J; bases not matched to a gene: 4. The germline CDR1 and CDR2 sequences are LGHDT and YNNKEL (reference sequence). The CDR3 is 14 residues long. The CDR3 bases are TGTGCCAGCAGCCTACTAGCGGGAGCCCATGAGCAGTTCTTC. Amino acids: CASSLLAGAHEQFF.

CDR3 protein: CASSQGASGVTDTQYF. CDR3 in DNA: TGTGCCAGCAGCCAAGGGGCTAGCGGGGTCACAGATACGCAGTATTTT. The V and J genes are TRBV4-2 and TRBJ2-3, with 9 bases lining up with TRBD2. The CDR3 length is 16 residues. V was clipped by 1 base and J by 2 bases; unmatched bases: 4. From germline, CDR1 is LGHNA and CDR2 YNFKEQ.

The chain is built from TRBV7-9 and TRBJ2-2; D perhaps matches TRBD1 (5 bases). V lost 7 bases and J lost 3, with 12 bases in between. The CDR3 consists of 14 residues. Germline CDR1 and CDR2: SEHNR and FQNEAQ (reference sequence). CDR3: CASIRTGDTGELFF. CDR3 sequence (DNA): TGTGCCAGCATAAGAACAGGAGACACCGGGGAGCTGTTTTTT.

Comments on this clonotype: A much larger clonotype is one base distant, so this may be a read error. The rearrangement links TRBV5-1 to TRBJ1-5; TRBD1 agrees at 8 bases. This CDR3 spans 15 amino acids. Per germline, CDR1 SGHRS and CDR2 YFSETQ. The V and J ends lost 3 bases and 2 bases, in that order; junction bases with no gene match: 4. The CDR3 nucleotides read TGCGCCAGCAGCTGGATGACAGGGGGCAATCAGCCCCAGCATTTT. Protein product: CASSWMTGGNQPQHF.

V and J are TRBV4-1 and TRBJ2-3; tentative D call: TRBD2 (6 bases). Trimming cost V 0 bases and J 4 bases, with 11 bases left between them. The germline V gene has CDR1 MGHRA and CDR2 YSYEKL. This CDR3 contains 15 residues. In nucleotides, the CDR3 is TGCGCCAGCAGCCAAGAGGGAGCGGGCGCAGATACGCAGTATTTT. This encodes CASSQEGAGADTQYF.

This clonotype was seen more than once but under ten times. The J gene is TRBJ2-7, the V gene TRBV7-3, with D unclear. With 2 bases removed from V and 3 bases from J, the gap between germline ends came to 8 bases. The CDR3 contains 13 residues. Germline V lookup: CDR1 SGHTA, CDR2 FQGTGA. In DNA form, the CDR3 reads TGTGCCAGCAGCTTAGGGAAGAACTACGAGCAGTACTTC. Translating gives CASSLGKNYEQYF.

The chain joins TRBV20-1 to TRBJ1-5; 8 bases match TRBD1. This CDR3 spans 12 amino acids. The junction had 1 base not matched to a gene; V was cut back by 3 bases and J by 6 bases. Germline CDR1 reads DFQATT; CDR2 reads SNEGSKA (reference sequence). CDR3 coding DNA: TGCAGTGCTAGTGACAGGGGTCAGCCCCAGCATTTT. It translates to CSASDRGQPQHF.

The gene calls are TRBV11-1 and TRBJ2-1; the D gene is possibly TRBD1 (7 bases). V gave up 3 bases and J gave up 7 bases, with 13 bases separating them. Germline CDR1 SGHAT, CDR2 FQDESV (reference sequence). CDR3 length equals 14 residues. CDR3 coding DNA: TGTGCCAGCAGCTTGGTCCAGGGGGGTAATGAGCAGTTCTTC. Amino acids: CASSLVQGGNEQFF.

CDR3 in amino acids: CASSARSTSTGELFF. CDR3 bases: TGTGCCAGCAGCGCCCGTTCGACAAGCACCGGGGAGCTGTTTTTT. The chain employs TRBV9 and TRBJ2-2; D is undetermined. This CDR3 is built from 15 residues. Germline CDR1 reads SGDLS; CDR2 reads YYNGEE. Trimming shortened V by 3 bases and J by 4 bases, and 13 bases separated the two germline ends.

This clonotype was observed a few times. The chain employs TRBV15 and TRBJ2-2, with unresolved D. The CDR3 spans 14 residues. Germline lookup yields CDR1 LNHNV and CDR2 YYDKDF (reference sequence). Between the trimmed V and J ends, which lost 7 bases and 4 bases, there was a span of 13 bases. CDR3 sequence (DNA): TGTGCCACCACCCACACAGATCTCACCGGGGAGCTGTTTTTT. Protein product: CATTHTDLTGELFF.

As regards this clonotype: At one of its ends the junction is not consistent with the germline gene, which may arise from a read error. The CDR3 bases are TGTGCCAGCAGTTACTCGGGCGGGGCGTCCTATAATTCACTCCTCCACTTT. It codes for CASSYSGGASYNSLLHF. This chain uses TRBV6-6 with TRBJ1-6; D is possibly TRBD1 (5 bases). Per germline, CDR1 MNHNY and CDR2 SVGAGI (reference sequence). CDR3 length: 17 residues.

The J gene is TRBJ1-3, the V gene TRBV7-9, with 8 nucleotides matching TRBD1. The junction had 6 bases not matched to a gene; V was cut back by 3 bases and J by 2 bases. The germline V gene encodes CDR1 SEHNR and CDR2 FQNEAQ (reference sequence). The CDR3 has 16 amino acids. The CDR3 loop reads CASSFGLQGAGNTIYF. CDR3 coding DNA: TGTGCCAGCAGCTTTGGGTTACAGGGGGCTGGAAACACCATATATTTT.

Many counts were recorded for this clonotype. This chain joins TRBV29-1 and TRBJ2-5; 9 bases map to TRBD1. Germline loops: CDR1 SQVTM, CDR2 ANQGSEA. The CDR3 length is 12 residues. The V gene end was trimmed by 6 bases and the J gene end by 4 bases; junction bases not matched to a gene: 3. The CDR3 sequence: CSVQGQGETQYF. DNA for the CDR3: TGCAGCGTGCAGGGACAGGGAGAGACCCAGTACTTC.